A selection of T cell receptor beta chains follows, all from one sample in a study of shared clonotypes between healthy human individuals. Using immunoSEQ multiplex PCR, the repertoire was profiled, and TCRdb retains in-frame clones only, with some absent. This table has around 2,000,000 clones, around 96% appearing once. What was sequenced was naive CD8+ T cells sorted from blood. These receptors came from a man in his late teens or twenties in good health. CDR3s include the opening cysteine and the closing phenylalanine or tryptophan. A D gene is named only where the DNA matches it firmly. Some rows have no size entry. The others give once, few or many, or a class for an expanded clone.

v_gene,d_gene,abundance,j_gene,CDR3nt,CDR3aa
TRBV27,TRBD2,-,TRBJ2-7,TGTGCCAGTGGGCCCGGGACTAGCGGCTACGAGCAGTACTTC,CASGPGTSGYEQYF
TRBV27,TRBD1,-,TRBJ1-2,TGTGCCAGCAGTTTATCAGGGGGCGGGTATGGCTACACCTTC,CASSLSGGGYGYTF
TRBV28,-,once,TRBJ1-3,TGTGCCAGCAGTTTTGGGTACGGTAACACCATATATTTT,CASSFGYGNTIYF
TRBV27,-,-,TRBJ2-7,TGTGCCAGCAGTTGGGGAACAGCCTACGAGCAGTACTTC,CASSWGTAYEQYF
TRBV7-9,TRBD2,-,TRBJ2-3,TGTGCCAGCAGCCCTCAAGCACTAGCGGGAGCAGATACGCAGTATTTT,CASSPQALAGADTQYF
TRBV4-1,-,-,TRBJ1-2,TGCGCCAGCAGCCAAAGGGGACAACCTGTCGATGGCTACACCTTC,CASSQRGQPVDGYTF
TRBV5-8,-,-,TRBJ1-2,TGTGCCAGCAGCTTGGTTATCGGGGGCTCTCGTGGCTACACCTTC,CASSLVIGGSRGYTF
TRBV7-8,TRBD2,-,TRBJ2-7,TGTGCCAGCAGCTTATTTGAGCGGGAGTCCTCCTACGAGCAGTACTTC,CASSLFERESSYEQYF
TRBV5-1,-,-,TRBJ1-1,TGCGCCAGCAGCTTGGACCCCGCTGAAGCTTTCTTT,CASSLDPAEAFF
TRBV30,-,-,TRBJ1-1,TGTGCCTGGAGTGTACAAACGGGGGCCGCAGGACATGGGACTGAAGCTTTCTTT,CAWSVQTGAAGHGTEAFF
TRBV7-9,-,-,TRBJ1-1,TGTGCCAGCAGCGCGCCACAGGGTGTCACTGAAGCTTTCTTT,CASSAPQGVTEAFF
TRBV15,-,-,TRBJ1-5,TGTGCCACCAGCAGAGATCTGCAACAGCCCCAGCATTTT,CATSRDLQQPQHF
TRBV4-3,-,-,TRBJ2-2,TGCGCCAGCAGCCAAGATGGACAGAGCGGCCGGGAGCTGTTTTTT,CASSQDGQSGRELFF
TRBV11-3,-,-,TRBJ2-3,TGTGCCAGCAGCTTATGGGGTAGCACAGATACGCAGTATTTT,CASSLWGSTDTQYF
TRBV7-2,TRBD2,-,TRBJ2-1,TGTGCCAGCAGCCTGGGACTAGCGGGAGTGATTGAGCAGTTCTTC,CASSLGLAGVIEQFF
TRBV18,-,-,TRBJ2-5,TGTGCCAGCTCACCACGGGCGGGGAATCCCTTCCAAGAGACCCAGTACTTC,CASSPRAGNPFQETQYF
TRBV6-1,TRBD2,-,TRBJ2-7,TGTGCCAGCAGTGAAGAGGAAAGCTCGGGGGGCTCCTACGAGCAGTACTTC,CASSEEESSGGSYEQYF
TRBV13,TRBD2,-,TRBJ2-3,TGTGCCAGCAGCCATTCGACTAGCGGATTCACAGATACGCAGTATTTT,CASSHSTSGFTDTQYF
TRBV7-9,-,-,TRBJ2-7,TGTGCCAGCAGCCCAGAGGCCCCTCACGAGCAGTACTTC,CASSPEAPHEQYF
TRBV6-5,-,-,TRBJ2-5,TGTGCCAGCAGGCCCCGGGTAGCGGTACAAGAGACCCAGTACTTC,CASRPRVAVQETQYF
TRBV4-3,-,-,TRBJ2-7,TGCGCCAGCAGCAGGCGTCGGGACGGGTCCTACGAGCAGTACTTC,CASSRRRDGSYEQYF
TRBV27,-,once,TRBJ2-7,TGTGCCAGCAGTTCTATTCCCGGGACTGGCTCCTACGAGCAGTACTTC,CASSSIPGTGSYEQYF
TRBV7-2,-,-,TRBJ1-2,TGTGCCAGCAGCTGGGGGCCGGGGATCTATGGCTACACCTTC,CASSWGPGIYGYTF
TRBV9,-,-,TRBJ2-2,TGTGCCAGCAGCGTTGGAACCGGGGAGCTGTTTTTT,CASSVGTGELFF
TRBV2,-,-,TRBJ1-1,TGTGCCAGCACCACCGGCTGGGGCGAATCGAACACTGAAGCTTTCTTT,CASTTGWGESNTEAFF
TRBV5-4,-,-,TRBJ1-1,TGTGCCAGCAGCTATTCCGGGGACACTGAAGCTTTCTTT,CASSYSGDTEAFF